This is a list of T cell receptor beta chains from one sample in a study of shared clonotypes between healthy human individuals. TCRdb's copy holds only in-frame clones and misses some; the assay was immunoSEQ multiplex PCR. The sample has some 2 million clones; 90% to 95% are singletons. Sequencing input: naive CD4+ T cells sorted from blood. Source of these receptors: a man between 18 and 35 years old in good health. CDR3s include the opening cysteine and the closing phenylalanine or tryptophan. Fields, in order: D gene, clone size, V gene, J gene, CDR3 protein, CDR3 DNA. D genes are given only for firm matches. Clone size, where shown, is once, few, many, or a class for clones that have expanded.

D: .; size: .; V: TRBV10-3; J: TRBJ2-7; CDR3: CAIRDFQTYEQYF; DNA: TGTGCCATCAGAGACTTCCAAACCTACGAGCAGTACTTC
D: .; size: .; V: TRBV18; J: TRBJ1-5; CDR3: CASSPTRDQPQHF; DNA: TGTGCCAGCTCACCGACAAGGGATCAGCCCCAGCATTTT
D: .; size: .; V: TRBV18; J: TRBJ1-4; CDR3: CASSHTSLPTTNEKLFF; DNA: TGTGCCAGCTCACACACAAGTCTCCCCACAACTAATGAAAAACTGTTTTTT
D: TRBD1; size: once; V: TRBV4-1; J: TRBJ2-1; CDR3: CASSQPTRDSNEQFF; DNA: TGCGCCAGCAGCCAACCGACCCGGGACAGCAATGAGCAGTTCTTC
D: TRBD1; size: .; V: TRBV2; J: TRBJ2-7; CDR3: CASKDAGQATYEQYF; DNA: TGTGCCAGCAAGGATGCGGGACAGGCGACCTACGAGCAGTACTTC
D: TRBD2; size: .; V: TRBV28; J: TRBJ2-3; CDR3: CASSLPSGGAGDTQYF; DNA: TGTGCCAGCAGTTTACCTAGCGGGGGGGCCGGAGATACGCAGTATTTT
D: TRBD2; size: .; V: TRBV30; J: TRBJ2-5; CDR3: CAWSGSGTSGGVQETQYF; DNA: TGTGCCTGGAGTGGCTCCGGGACTAGCGGGGGGGTTCAAGAGACCCAGTACTTC
D: TRBD2; size: .; V: TRBV4-1; J: TRBJ2-6; CDR3: CASSQGSGGAAGANVLTF; DNA: TGCGCCAGCAGCCAAGGAAGCGGGGGGGCGGCTGGGGCCAACGTCCTGACTTTC
D: .; size: once; V: TRBV6-5; J: TRBJ2-7; CDR3: CASSAGTPGEQYF; DNA: TGTGCCAGCAGTGCCGGGACTCCGGGCGAGCAGTACTTC
D: TRBD1; size: few; V: TRBV28; J: TRBJ1-6; CDR3: CASSFDRGGSPLHF; DNA: TGTGCCAGCAGCTTCGACAGGGGAGGCTCACCCCTCCACTTT
D: .; size: few; V: TRBV7-9; J: TRBJ1-5; CDR3: CASSKQGNQPQHF; DNA: TGTGCCAGCAGCAAACAGGGAAATCAGCCCCAGCATTTT
D: .; size: .; V: TRBV6-1; J: TRBJ1-6; CDR3: CASSDSSRGNSPLHF; DNA: TGTGCCAGCAGTGATAGCTCCAGGGGTAATTCACCCCTCCACTTT
D: TRBD1; size: .; V: TRBV19; J: TRBJ2-3; CDR3: CASSLGQVVSDTQYF; DNA: TGTGCCAGTAGTCTGGGACAGGTAGTATCAGATACGCAGTATTTT
D: .; size: .; V: TRBV10-3; J: TRBJ2-7; CDR3: CAIRAGAGTYEQYF; DNA: TGTGCCATCAGAGCCGGAGCGGGGACATACGAGCAGTACTTC
D: .; size: .; V: TRBV19; J: TRBJ2-5; CDR3: CASSIEGNQETQYF; DNA: TGTGCCAGTAGTATAGAGGGTAACCAAGAGACCCAGTACTTC
D: .; size: .; V: TRBV10-1; J: TRBJ2-5; CDR3: CASSESGVEETQYF; DNA: TGCGCCAGCAGTGAATCAGGGGTGGAAGAGACCCAGTACTTC
D: .; size: .; V: TRBV4-1; J: TRBJ2-1; CDR3: CASSQDAGAVSNEQFF; DNA: TGCGCCAGCAGCCAAGATGCGGGGGCCGTAAGCAATGAGCAGTTCTTC
D: .; size: .; V: TRBV25-1; J: TRBJ1-3; CDR3: CASRSIGLSSGNTIYF; DNA: TGTGCCAGCAGGTCCATCGGACTCAGCTCTGGAAACACCATATATTTT
D: .; size: .; V: TRBV10-3; J: TRBJ1-2; CDR3: CAISVVGTSPNYGYTF; DNA: TGTGCCATCAGTGTTGTCGGGACGAGTCCTAACTATGGCTACACCTTC
D: .; size: few; V: TRBV27; J: TRBJ1-2; CDR3: CASSLRSAYGYTF; DNA: TGTGCCAGCAGTTTAAGGTCTGCCTATGGCTACACCTTC
D: TRBD1; size: .; V: TRBV30; J: TRBJ2-7; CDR3: CAWGQAEGEQYF; DNA: TGTGCCTGGGGACAGGCAGAGGGCGAGCAGTACTTC
D: TRBD2; size: .; V: TRBV29-1; J: TRBJ2-1; CDR3: CSAGRAGGPNEQFF; DNA: TGCAGCGCCGGCCGCGCGGGAGGGCCCAATGAGCAGTTCTTC
D: TRBD1; size: once; V: TRBV19; J: TRBJ1-2; CDR3: CAGRDRGLGYTF; DNA: TGTGCCGGCCGGGACAGGGGGCTTGGCTACACCTTC
D: TRBD1; size: .; V: TRBV2; J: TRBJ2-7; CDR3: CASTGTGAYEQYF; DNA: TGTGCCAGCACCGGGACAGGGGCCTACGAGCAGTACTTC
D: TRBD1; size: .; V: TRBV2; J: TRBJ2-1; CDR3: CASSGTGVFEQFF; DNA: TGTGCCAGCAGCGGGACAGGGGTTTTTGAGCAGTTCTTC
D: .; size: .; V: TRBV6-6; J: TRBJ1-1; CDR3: CASSTNRGNTEAFF; DNA: TGTGCCAGCAGCACAAATCGGGGGAACACTGAAGCTTTCTTT
D: TRBD1; size: .; V: TRBV11-1; J: TRBJ2-5; CDR3: CASSAGQGAPEQETQYF; DNA: TGTGCCAGCAGCGCCGGACAGGGGGCGCCGGAGCAAGAGACCCAGTACTTC
D: .; size: .; V: TRBV30; J: TRBJ2-1; CDR3: CAWSVRGPHEQFF; DNA: TGTGCCTGGAGTGTACGGGGACCCCATGAGCAGTTCTTC